A selection of T cell receptor beta chains follows, all from one sample in a study of graft-versus-host responses after intestinal transplantation. The data were produced by immunoSEQ multiplex PCR, yet TCRdb's version contains in-frame clones alone and is incomplete. Counted here are around 97,000 clones, 90% to 95% occurring once; the ten biggest clones make up around 5.8%. Their recognized antigens are unknown. Sequences were derived from unstimulated CD8+ T cells sorted from spleen or lymph node cells, sampled before intestinal transplant. The source of these receptors is a human donor who received an intestinal transplant. CDR3s include the opening cysteine and the closing phenylalanine or tryptophan. D genes are given only for firm matches. For some rows the clone size is stated as once, few or many, or as a class when expanded; others skip it.

V	D	length	J	size	DNA	CDR3
TRBV29-1	TRBD2	16	TRBJ2-3	-	TGCAGCGTCACTCCGGGACTAGCGGGGGACACAGATACGCAGTATTTT	CSVTPGLAGDTDTQYF
TRBV5-6	-	14	TRBJ1-1	-	TGTGCCAGCAGCTTTCTTCCGGGGAACACTGAAGCTTTCTTT	CASSFLPGNTEAFF
TRBV19	-	14	TRBJ1-1	-	TGTGCCAGTAGTTGGGTTGAGGGGTACACTGAAGCTTTCTTT	CASSWVEGYTEAFF
TRBV15	-	13	TRBJ2-1	-	TGTGCCACCAGCCTGGGTAGGAACAATGAGCAGTTCTTC	CATSLGRNNEQFF
TRBV5-6	-	12	TRBJ2-7	-	TGTGCCAGCAGCTTGTCCAGCTACGAGCAGTACTTC	CASSLSSYEQYF
TRBV2	-	14	TRBJ1-2	-	TGTGCCAGCAGTGAGTGGCAGGACGGCTATGGCTACACCTTC	CASSEWQDGYGYTF
TRBV10-2	-	12	TRBJ2-7	-	TGCGCCAGCAGTGAGCCAGGATTGGAGCAGTACTTC	CASSEPGLEQYF
TRBV6-5	-	15	TRBJ1-1	-	TGTGCCAGCAGTTACTCAGAGGGAATGAACACTGAAGCTTTCTTT	CASSYSEGMNTEAFF
TRBV4-2	TRBD2	16	TRBJ2-3	few	TGTGCCAGCAGCCAAGAGGCTAGCGGGCGCACAGATACGCAGTATTTT	CASSQEASGRTDTQYF
TRBV4-1	-	15	TRBJ1-6	few	TGCGCCAGCAGCCCCTCAGGTGACTATAATTCACCCCTCCACTTT	CASSPSGDYNSPLHF
TRBV7-2	-	18	TRBJ2-5	-	TGTGCCAGCAGCTTAGAAGGGTGGGGGACGGACGGCCTGGAGACCCAGTACTTC	CASSLEGWGTDGLETQYF
TRBV4-1	-	13	TRBJ1-1	-	TGCGCCAGCAGCCGGGGCCAGAACACTGAAGCTTTCTTT	CASSRGQNTEAFF
TRBV4-1	TRBD2	17	TRBJ2-5	-	TGCGCCAGCAGCCAAGAGGGACTAGCGGGGGGGCCAGAGACCCAGTACTTC	CASSQEGLAGGPETQYF
TRBV9	-	14	TRBJ1-4	-	TGTGCCAGCAGCGTAGGCGGGCGTAATGAAAAACTGTTTTTT	CASSVGGRNEKLFF
TRBV5-6	TRBD1	17	TRBJ2-5	-	TGTGCCAGCAGCGCCCCATCGGGACAGGGCTTCCAAGAGACCCAGTACTTC	CASSAPSGQGFQETQYF
TRBV6-1	-	15	TRBJ1-5	-	TGTGCCAGCAGCGCGGATTGGGCGAACAATCAGCCCCAGCATTTT	CASSADWANNQPQHF
TRBV10-2	-	12	TRBJ1-1	once	TGCGCCAGCAGTTCAGAGAACACTGAAGCTTTCTTT	CASSSENTEAFF
TRBV6-5	-	12	TRBJ2-7	-	TGTGCCAGCAGTGAATTAGCACACGAGCAGTACTTC	CASSELAHEQYF
TRBV11-2	-	14	TRBJ2-5	-	TGTGCCAGCAAGCTGCCCGCGAGAGGGGAGACCCAGTACTTC	CASKLPARGETQYF
TRBV19	TRBD1	16	TRBJ1-2	-	TGTGCCAGTAGTACCTTCGTGTGGACAGGGGACTATGGCTACACCTTC	CASSTFVWTGDYGYTF
TRBV7-6	TRBD1	14	TRBJ2-5	-	TGTGCCAGCAGCTTAAGGTGGACAGGGGGTGAGCAGTACTTC	CASSLRWTGGEQYF
TRBV10-3	TRBD2	18	TRBJ2-7	few	TGTGCCATCAGTTCGGTCCTAGCGGGATCTTCCCTCACCTACGAGCAGTACTTC	CAISSVLAGSSLTYEQYF
TRBV20-1	-	9	TRBJ1-1	-	TGCAGTGCTAGTCTGGAGGCTTTCTTT	CSASLEAFF
TRBV2	TRBD2	17	TRBJ2-1	-	TGTGCCAGCAGTGAATATGCACTAGCGGGGGGGTATAATGAGCAGTTCTTC	CASSEYALAGGYNEQFF
TRBV2	-	12	TRBJ2-5	-	TGTGCCAGCAGGCCCAGTCAAGAGACCCAGTACTTC	CASRPSQETQYF
TRBV6-4	-	15	TRBJ1-5	once	TGTGCCAGCAGTGGCCAGGGACGGAGCAATCAGCCCCAGCATTTT	CASSGQGRSNQPQHF
TRBV11-2	-	13	TRBJ2-1	-	TGTGCCAGCAGCTCAGGGGTTCCAAATGAGCAGTTCTTC	CASSSGVPNEQFF
TRBV2	-	19	TRBJ2-6	-	TGTGCCAGCAGTGTTTATGGACACCGTACCTTCTCTGGGGCCAACGTCCTGACTTTC	CASSVYGHRTFSGANVLTF
TRBV7-9	-	17	TRBJ2-1	-	TGTGCCAGCAGCTTAGAGTACTCGAGGGGGGGCCTGGGTGAGCAGTTCTTC	CASSLEYSRGGLGEQFF
TRBV10-1	-	16	TRBJ2-3	-	TGCGCCAGCAGTGAGTCGAGGGCTCCCAGCACAGATACGCAGTATTTT	CASSESRAPSTDTQYF
TRBV7-9	-	12	TRBJ2-7	-	TGTGCCAGCAGCAGAGGATCCTACGAGCAGTACTTC	CASSRGSYEQYF
TRBV7-3	-	14	TRBJ1-1	-	TGTGCCAGCAGCTTAATTGGGCGAGGGGCTGAAGCTTTCTTT	CASSLIGRGAEAFF
TRBV7-6	-	16	TRBJ2-5	once	TGTGCCAGCAGCTCGGTCGGACGTGGGTCGAGGGAGACCCAGTACTTC	CASSSVGRGSRETQYF
TRBV4-1	-	14	TRBJ2-5	-	TGCGCCAGCAGCCAAGGGGGGGATGCGGGGACCCAGTACTTC	CASSQGGDAGTQYF
TRBV11-2	-	15	TRBJ2-1	-	TGTGCCAGCAGCTTAGTGGGGGGGGCTTACAATGAGCAGTTCTTC	CASSLVGGAYNEQFF
TRBV7-6	-	11	TRBJ1-4	-	TGTGCCAGCAGCTCCGCTGAGGAACTGTTTTTT	CASSSAEELFF
TRBV27	-	14	TRBJ2-3	-	TGTGCCAGCAGTACAGGGTGGGTTATGGATACGCAGTATTTT	CASSTGWVMDTQYF
TRBV6-1	TRBD2	14	TRBJ2-1	-	TGTGCCAGCAGTTATGGTAGCGGGGGGTATGAGCAGTTCTTC	CASSYGSGGYEQFF
TRBV11-2	TRBD1	14	TRBJ1-1	-	TGTGCCAGCAGGGGACAGGGGGGGAACACTGAAGCTTTCTTT	CASRGQGGNTEAFF
TRBV5-1	-	13	TRBJ2-5	-	TGCGCCAGCAGCTTGCCGGGAGACGAGACCCAGTACTTC	CASSLPGDETQYF
TRBV6-6	TRBD1	14	TRBJ1-4	-	TGTGCCAGCAGACTTACAGGGGGAAATGAAAAACTGTTTTTT	CASRLTGGNEKLFF
TRBV7-2	-	17	TRBJ2-7	few	TGTGCCAGCAGCTTATCTGGGGGACTTCCTCCCTCCTACGAGCAGTACTTC	CASSLSGGLPPSYEQYF
TRBV7-6	-	18	TRBJ2-1	-	TGTGCCAGCAGCTCCAGGAATCCTCAGTTTCCAAATTACAATGAGCAGTTCTTC	CASSSRNPQFPNYNEQFF
TRBV2	-	11	TRBJ2-3	-	TGTGCCAGCATTATAACAGATACGCAGTATTTT	CASIITDTQYF
TRBV9	-	15	TRBJ2-1	-	TGTGCCAGCAGCGTAGGGGGAGCCGTGGGCAATGAGCAGTTCTTC	CASSVGGAVGNEQFF
TRBV27	-	13	TRBJ2-7	-	TGTGCCAGCAGTTTAACAGGGCTCCGGGAGCAGTACTTC	CASSLTGLREQYF
TRBV7-9	TRBD1	14	TRBJ1-5	few	TGTGCCAGCAGCCAACAGGGGGCGTATCAGCCCCAGCATTTT	CASSQQGAYQPQHF
TRBV7-6	-	12	TRBJ2-1	-	TGTGCCAGCAGCTTGTGGGGCAATGAGCAGTTCTTC	CASSLWGNEQFF
TRBV6-5	TRBD2	15	TRBJ2-7	-	TGTGCCAGCAGTTATAGTAGCGGGAGGGCCCACGAGCAGTACTTC	CASSYSSGRAHEQYF
TRBV2	TRBD2	17	TRBJ2-3	once	TGTGCCAGCATTGGGGGGGTTTGGAGGGACTCAACAGATACGCAGTATTTT	CASIGGVWRDSTDTQYF
TRBV6-1	TRBD1	16	TRBJ1-4	few	TGTGCCAGCAGTGAAAGTCCCGGGACAGGCAACGAAAAACTGTTTTTT	CASSESPGTGNEKLFF
TRBV27	TRBD2	19	TRBJ2-1	-	TGTGCCAGCGCACTACCGGGACTAGCGGGAGAGGATCTAGGAAATGAGCAGTTCTTC	CASALPGLAGEDLGNEQFF
TRBV20-1	-	11	TRBJ2-3	-	TGCAGTGCTAGGGAGTGGGATACGCAGTATTTT	CSAREWDTQYF
TRBV2	TRBD2	16	TRBJ2-1	-	TGTGCCAGCAGACCCCCTCAACTAGCGGCCTACAATGAGCAGTTCTTC	CASRPPQLAAYNEQFF
TRBV19	-	12	TRBJ1-1	-	TGTGCCAGTAGTATTGGGGGGGCTGAAGCTTTCTTT	CASSIGGAEAFF